The 26 T cell receptor beta chains below all came from one sample that was sequenced in a study of shared clonotypes between healthy human individuals. Clones were sequenced by immunoSEQ multiplex PCR, and TCRdb holds only the in-frame ones, with some missing. The sample yields roughly 700,000 clones, less than 85% seen once. Sequencing was performed on memory CD4+ T cells sorted from blood. As for subset: CD45RA-negative fraction. All receptors come from a woman younger than 45 in good health.

The chain combines TRBV5-4 with TRBJ2-5, with no clear D. The CDR3 covers 14 residues. Trimming pared 2 bases from V and 5 bases from J, leaving 13 bases between. From germline, CDR1 is SGHNT and CDR2 YYREEE (reference sequence). This chain's CDR3 is CASSFREGRETQYF. The CDR3 nucleotides read TGTGCCAGCAGCTTTCGAGAAGGGCGGGAGACCCAGTACTTC. The complete variable domain, with remaining parts taken from reference TRBV5-4 and TRBJ2-5, reads ETGVTQSPTHLIKTRGQQVTLRCSSQSGHNTVSWYQQALGQGPQFIFQYYREEENGRGNFPPRFSGLQFPNYSSELNVNALELDDSALYLCASSFREGRETQYFGPGTRLLVL.

The chain joins TRBV5-1 to TRBJ1-1; possibly TRBD1 for D (5 bases). This CDR3 region has 15 residues. The germline V gene encodes CDR1 SGHRS and CDR2 YFSETQ. The ends were cut back, 7 bases at V and 1 base at J, with 17 bases in the middle. CDR3 nucleotide sequence: TGCGCCAGCCTCGGGGGGGACGTGGAGAACACTGAAGCTTTCTTT. Translated: CASLGGDVENTEAFF.

The V call is TRBV6-5, the J call TRBJ2-1, with 10 bases matching TRBD1. Trimming removed 7 bases from V and 3 bases from J; junction bases left unmatched: 6. The CDR3 length is 15 residues. Per the germline V gene, CDR1 is MNHEY and CDR2 is SVGAGI. CDR3 residues: CASKKGQGIYNEQFF. The CDR3, as DNA: TGTGCCAGCAAGAAGGGACAGGGGATCTACAATGAGCAGTTCTTC.

Concerning this clone itself: Other DNA sequences in this sample translate to the same CDR3. The rearrangement uses TRBV5-1 and TRBJ2-1, with 12 bases identical to TRBD2. This CDR3 comprises 16 residues. The V gene end was trimmed by 4 bases and the J gene end by 7 bases; junction bases not matched to a gene: 9. Germline V gives CDR1 SGHRS, CDR2 YFSETQ. CDR3 bases: TGCGCCAGCAGCCCGGGGGGGCTAGCGGGAGGGAATGAGCAGTTCTTC. It translates to CASSPGGLAGGNEQFF.

The rearrangement uses TRBV10-3 and TRBJ1-1; D remains unclear. V dropped 6 bases and J dropped 3 bases, with 11 bases sitting between them. This CDR3 contains 13 residues. Germline-derived CDR1 and CDR2 are ENHRY and SYGVKD. In nucleotides, the CDR3 is TGTGCCATCAGGGTTGCCCCGGACACTGAAGCTTTCTTT. This codes for CAIRVAPDTEAFF.

Regarding this clone: This may be a read error: a much more frequent sequence differs by one nucleotide. This chain links TRBV7-3 with TRBJ2-1, with D possibly being TRBD2 (6 bases). Germline CDR1 is SGHTA and CDR2 is FQGTGA. Trimming stripped 4 bases from V and 0 bases from J, with 10 bases between. This CDR3 is built from 15 residues. CDR3 amino acids: CASSSDGSSYNEQFF. DNA for the CDR3: TGTGCCAGCAGCTCGGACGGGAGCTCCTACAATGAGCAGTTCTTC.

The rearrangement joins TRBV18 to TRBJ2-1, with D unclear. This CDR3 region has 11 residues. V lost 6 bases and J 9 bases, leaving 9 bases between the germline ends. CDR1 is KGHSH, CDR2 LQKENI, per germline. This CDR3 is CASSHTGEQFF. The CDR3 DNA reads as TGTGCCAGCTCTCATACGGGTGAGCAGTTCTTC.

For the CDR3, the DNA is TGCAGCGTTACCATTTCGGGGCAAGAGACCCAGTACTTC. This encodes CSVTISGQETQYF. The rearrangement uses TRBV29-1 and TRBJ2-5; weak D call: TRBD2 (5 bases). This CDR3 spans 13 amino acids. The germline V gene encodes CDR1 SQVTM and CDR2 ANQGSEA. Trimming pared 5 bases from V and 2 bases from J, leaving 12 bases between. Full variable domain (outside the CDR3, taken from reference TRBV29-1 and TRBJ2-5): SAVISQKPSRDICQRGTSLTIQCQVDSQVTMMFWYRQQPGQSLTLIATANQGSEATYESGFVIDKFPISRPNLTFSTLTVSNMSPEDSSIYLCSVTISGQETQYFGPGTRLLVL.

The genes are TRBV5-1 and TRBJ1-4; D gene uncertain. Trimming cost V 6 bases and J 0 bases, with 9 bases left between them. CDR1 SGHRS and CDR2 YFSETQ come from the germline V gene. This CDR3 contains 14 residues. The CDR3 is CASTLGATNEKLFF. The CDR3 region has the DNA TGCGCCAGCACCCTCGGGGCAACTAATGAAAAACTGTTTTTT.

The rearrangement joins TRBV5-1 to TRBJ2-2, with TRBD2 as a possible D gene (6 bases). The V end lost 4 bases, the J end lost 1 base, and 14 bases lay between the germline ends. The CDR3 is 16 amino acids. Germline V gene sequence: CDR1 SGHRS, CDR2 YFSETQ. In DNA, the CDR3 is TGCGCCAGCAGCCCCTCAGAGGGAGGGAACACCGGGGAGCTGTTTTTT. Its protein product is CASSPSEGGNTGELFF.

With regard to this clone: The identical CDR3 is also encoded by other nucleotide sequences in the sample. The CDR3 nucleotides read TGCGCCAGCAGCCATTCCGTGCCATCCTACAATGAGCAGTTCTTC. As protein: CASSHSVPSYNEQFF. The rearrangement joins TRBV4-1 to TRBJ2-1; no clear D. Trimming took 3 bases from V and 1 from J, leaving 10 bases between them. CDR3 length: 15 amino acids. CDR1 is MGHRA, CDR2 YSYEKL, per germline.

This chain uses TRBV19 with TRBJ2-4; D is possibly TRBD2 (6 bases). V lost 3 bases and J lost 7, with 13 bases in between. This CDR3 is built from 14 residues. Germline CDR1 and CDR2: LNHDA and SQIVND (reference sequence). The CDR3 spells CASSMPGDANIQYF. CDR3 nucleotides: TGTGCCAGTAGTATGCCGGGGGATGCGAACATTCAGTACTTC.

The J gene is TRBJ2-3, the V gene TRBV4-1; 9 bases are shared with TRBD2. CDR1 and CDR2 from the germline V gene are MGHRA and YSYEKL. After removal of 2 bases from V and 1 base from J, the junction contained 10 bases not matched to a gene. This CDR3 is built from 18 residues. The CDR3 is CASSQRHVAGEGTDTQYF. The CDR3 DNA follows: TGCGCCAGCAGCCAACGGCACGTAGCGGGAGAGGGCACAGATACGCAGTATTTT.

Only one count was recorded for this clone. V and J are TRBV11-2 and TRBJ2-7, with 9 bases that match TRBD1. Germline V CDR1 and CDR2: SGHAT, FQNNGV. The CDR3 runs to 14 residues. V lost 4 bases and J lost 4; bases outside the gene matches: 5. As DNA, the CDR3 is TGTGCCAGCAGCTGGCCGGGACAGGGATACGAGCAGTACTTC. Protein product: CASSWPGQGYEQYF.

This clone has a single count. The chain links TRBV29-1 to TRBJ2-5; the D gene is possibly TRBD2 (6 bases). Germline V gives CDR1 SQVTM, CDR2 ANQGSEA. The V and J ends lost 6 bases and 5 bases respectively, with 13 bases between them. This CDR3 contains 12 residues. As DNA, the CDR3 is TGCAGCGTCCCACGCGGGATCGAGACCCAGTACTTC. Translated, it gives CSVPRGIETQYF. The full variable domain, with the rest looked up from reference TRBV29-1 and TRBJ2-5, is SAVISQKPSRDICQRGTSLTIQCQVDSQVTMMFWYRQQPGQSLTLIATANQGSEATYESGFVIDKFPISRPNLTFSTLTVSNMSPEDSSIYLCSVPRGIETQYFGPGTRLLVL.

The rearrangement joins TRBV9 to TRBJ1-3; D uncertain. The V and J ends lost 1 base and 0 bases respectively, with 14 bases between them. CDR1 SGDLS and CDR2 YYNGEE come from the germline V gene. The CDR3 spans 17 residues. The CDR3 protein is CASSVSPTGYSGNTIYF. The CDR3 DNA is TGTGCCAGCAGCGTATCACCAACCGGATACTCTGGAAACACCATATATTTT.

This clone showed up just once. The CDR3 DNA is TGCGCCAGCAGCAAGGGCGGGACAGCTGCCGACTACACCTTC. As protein: CASSKGGTAADYTF. The rearrangement uses TRBV5-1 and TRBJ1-2; the match to TRBD1 covers 7 bases. Germline CDR1 reads SGHRS; CDR2 reads YFSETQ. The CDR3 spans 14 residues. J lost 10 bases, V lost 4 bases, and 13 bases had no gene match.

The V call is TRBV29-1, the J call TRBJ2-4, with D tentatively TRBD1 or TRBD2 (5 bases each). The ends were cut back, 7 bases at V and 0 bases at J, with 10 bases in the middle. CDR3 length equals 13 residues. The germline gives CDR1 SQVTM, CDR2 ANQGSEA. CDR3 sequence: CSAEGLAKNIQYF. The CDR3 coding sequence is TGCAGCGCAGAGGGGCTAGCCAAAAACATTCAGTACTTC.

The chain recombines TRBV11-3 with TRBJ2-2; D gene ambiguous. Germline assignment: CDR1 SGHNT and CDR2 YENEEA. The V and J ends lost 1 base and 6 bases respectively, with 6 bases between them. The length of the CDR3 is 13 residues. Here the CDR3 reads CASSLGLAGELFF. CDR3 coding DNA: TGTGCCAGCAGCTTAGGGCTAGCCGGGGAGCTGTTTTTT.

The chain recombines TRBV7-4 with TRBJ1-2; D is ambiguous. With 5 bases removed from V and 5 bases from J, the gap between germline ends came to 15 bases. This CDR3 region has 14 residues. Germline V lookup: CDR1 SGHVT, CDR2 SQSDAQ. CDR3 residues: CASSVQTGWYGYTF. The CDR3 DNA sequence: TGTGCCAGCAGCGTCCAGACCGGATGGTATGGCTACACCTTC.

The sample holds a few counts of this clone. The CDR3 reads CASRRGTYEQYF. DNA of the CDR3: TGTGCCAGCAGGCGGGGTACGTACGAGCAGTACTTC. The V gene is TRBV25-1, the J gene TRBJ2-7, with D maybe TRBD2 (6 bases). Germline V gives CDR1 MGHDK, CDR2 SYGVNS. This CDR3 region has 12 residues. The V end lost 6 bases, the J end lost 4 bases, and 10 bases lay between the germline ends.

The rearrangement links TRBV5-8 to TRBJ2-4; no reliable D call. Trimming cost V 1 base and J 1 base, with 15 bases left between them. The CDR3 contains 17 residues. Germline V gene data show CDR1 as SGHTS and CDR2 as YDEGEE. The CDR3 DNA reads as TGTGCCAGCAGCTTGAACCGAGGTGGTGTGGCCAAAAACATTCAGTACTTC. Residues: CASSLNRGGVAKNIQYF.

The rearrangement uses TRBV9 and TRBJ1-1; perhaps TRBD1 as D (5 bases). The germline V and J ends were trimmed by 4 bases and 1 base, with 8 bases remaining between them. From germline, CDR1 is SGDLS and CDR2 YYNGEE. The CDR3 is 13 residues long. CDR3 in amino acids: CASSQGQNTEAFF. The DNA of the CDR3 is TGTGCCAGCAGCCAGGGCCAGAACACTGAAGCTTTCTTT.

The chain couples TRBV6-5 to TRBJ2-1; TRBD2 agrees at 11 bases. CDR3 length: 16 residues. With 2 bases clipped from V and 7 bases from J, the junction kept 7 bases outside the gene matches. Germline CDR1 MNHEY, CDR2 SVGAGI. The CDR3 DNA reads as TGTGCCAGCAGTTACATCCTAGCGGGAGGCCCTAATGAGCAGTTCTTC. Translating gives CASSYILAGGPNEQFF.

This chain links TRBV27 with TRBJ2-2; perhaps TRBD2 as D (5 bases). Looked up from germline, CDR1 is MNHEY and CDR2 is SMNVEV (reference sequence). V was clipped by 10 bases and J by 7 bases, with 25 bases between them. This CDR3 has 16 residues. DNA for the CDR3: TGTGCCACCATCCCGCAGAAGCTAGAGGGTCGCGGGGAGCTGTTTTTT. Translating gives CATIPQKLEGRGELFF.

The gene calls are TRBV5-1 and TRBJ2-5; 7 bases map to TRBD2. Unmatched junction bases numbered 7, after V lost 0 bases and J lost 5 bases. Germline values: CDR1 SGHRS, CDR2 YFSETQ. CDR3 length: 15 residues. The CDR3 loop reads CASSLAGGSGETQYF. CDR3 DNA: TGCGCCAGCAGCTTGGCCGGGGGGTCTGGGGAGACCCAGTACTTC.